The entry below gives a single T cell receptor (beta chain) sequence along with its context. Its antigen remains unknown. This specimen belongs to a study of T cells in Graves' hyperthyroidism and ophthalmopathy. Study conclusions and caveats: Onset of ophthalmopathy came a median 6.5 months after the model predicted it.

TCR beta CDR3 sequences were amplified from RNA transcripts. TCR CDR3 regions were first amplified by RT-PCR with HTBI primers. One entry per CDR3 protein, called by TCRdb with MiXCR from the multiplex PCR reads. The sample yields a few hundred thousand distinct CDR3 sequences, about 14% seen once. Trimming took 5 bases from V and 1 from J, leaving 15 bases between them. CDR1 is DFQATT and CDR2 is SNEGSKA in the germline V gene (reference sequence). This CDR3 region has 15 residues. The receptor was isolated from a woman under 40 with Graves' hyperthyroidism that later progressed to Graves' ophthalmopathy. The sample taken for sequencing was blood. The V and J genes are TRBV20-1 and TRBJ1-5, with D perhaps TRBD1 (5 bases). CDR3 in amino acids: CSAGEGEGSNQPQHF. CDR3 DNA sequence: TGCAGTGCTGGGGAAGGGGAAGGGAGCAATCAGCCCCAGCATTTT.